These 16 T cell receptor beta chains share one sample of origin, sequenced in a study of T cell repertoires in cytomegalovirus infection. TCRdb reanalysed the reads using MiXCR and keeps one entry per CDR3 protein. The sample includes approximately 320,000 distinct CDR3 sequences, approximately 9.5% of them seen just once. Sequencing input: PBMCs. The source is a human donor in good health (CMV status not recorded). Some clones in this sample may be carry-over from other donors' samples.

There are many counts of this clonotype. The V gene is TRBV19, the J gene TRBJ2-1; TRBD1 is a possible D gene (6 bases). V was shortened by 4 bases and J by 2 bases, with 18 bases between the two germline ends. Germline CDR1 LNHDA, CDR2 SQIVND (reference sequence). This CDR3 is built from 17 residues. CDR3 residues: CASSTPQGRLTYNEQFF. CDR3 nucleotides: TGTGCCAGTAGTACCCCCCAGGGGCGCCTCACCTACAATGAGCAGTTCTTC.

The rearrangement joins TRBV29-1 to TRBJ1-2; TRBD1 matches at 7 bases. Germline V gene lookup returns CDR1 SQVTM and CDR2 ANQGSEA. V trimming: 3 bases; J trimming: 3 bases; junction bases outside the gene matches: 7. The CDR3 spans 14 residues. The CDR3 sequence: CSVDQAGGDYGYTF. CDR3 bases: TGCAGCGTTGACCAAGCAGGGGGGGACTATGGCTACACCTTC.

This chain joins TRBV9 and TRBJ2-7; 7 positions match TRBD2. With 0 bases clipped from V and 0 bases from J, the junction kept 3 bases outside the gene matches. The V gene's germline CDR1 is SGDLS and CDR2 YYNGEE. The CDR3 loop spans 15 amino acids. This chain's CDR3 is CASSVGEGSSYEQYF. Written as DNA, the CDR3 is TGTGCCAGCAGCGTAGGGGAGGGAAGCTCCTACGAGCAGTACTTC.

This clonotype showed up many times. This chain connects TRBV7-9 to TRBJ2-5; 11 bases are shared with TRBD1. This CDR3 has 14 residues. Per germline, CDR1 SEHNR and CDR2 FQNEAQ (reference sequence). The ends lost 3 bases at V and 5 bases at J; junction bases unmatched: 2. The CDR3 spells CASSFRTGGETQYF. The CDR3 region has the DNA TGTGCCAGCAGCTTTAGGACAGGGGGCGAGACCCAGTACTTC.

This clonotype was recorded many times. The chain links TRBV7-2 to TRBJ1-4; the D gene is possibly TRBD1 (6 bases). Trimming pared 6 bases from V and 8 bases from J, leaving 19 bases between. This CDR3 has 15 amino acids. Germline V gene data show CDR1 as SGHTA and CDR2 as FQGNSA. The chain's CDR3 is CASRLGRGVHEKLFF. DNA for the CDR3: TGTGCCAGCAGGCTGGGCAGGGGAGTTCACGAAAAACTGTTTTTT.

In its sample, this clonotype was seen many times. The V gene is TRBV7-6, the J gene TRBJ1-1, with D possibly being TRBD1 (6 bases). Trimming cost V 5 bases and J 1 base, with 23 bases left between them. Germline CDR1 reads SGHVS; CDR2 reads FNYEAQ. The CDR3 loop spans 18 amino acids. DNA for the CDR3: TGTGCCAGCAGCCGCCGGGAGGTGGTGGGGGCCCCGAACACTGAAGCTTTCTTT. Its translation: CASSRREVVGAPNTEAFF.

This clonotype was recorded at least ten times. V gene TRBV28 combines with J gene TRBJ1-2; tentatively, D is TRBD1 (5 bases). Germline CDR1 and CDR2: MDHEN and SYDVKM. V was pared by 2 bases and J by 4 bases, with 11 bases between. The CDR3 covers 14 residues. The CDR3, as DNA: TGTGCCAGCAGTTTAAGTCTTGGGGGCTATGGCTACACCTTC. It is translated as CASSLSLGGYGYTF.

This rearrangement joins TRBV12-3 or TRBV12-4 to TRBJ2-5; a possible D gene is TRBD1 (6 bases). The CDR3 consists of 14 residues. V shed 3 bases and J shed 3 bases, with 11 bases lying between them. In nucleotides, the CDR3 is TGTGCCAGCAGTTTCCTGGACAGAAAAGAGACCCAGTACTTC. Its translation is CASSFLDRKETQYF.

At least ten counts were recorded for this clonotype. The V call is TRBV19, the J call TRBJ1-1, with D hard to call. The CDR3 runs 13 residues. Germline loops: CDR1 LNHDA, CDR2 SQIVND (reference sequence). The V and J ends lost 0 bases and 8 bases respectively, with 10 bases between them. The CDR3 protein is CASSIDLWREAFF. As DNA, the CDR3 is TGTGCCAGTAGTATAGATCTATGGAGGGAAGCTTTCTTT.

This clonotype has a handful of counts. This chain connects TRBV28 to TRBJ2-7; D might be TRBD1 (6 bases). CDR3 length: 13 residues. V gave up 7 bases and J gave up 5 bases, with 15 bases separating them. Germline CDR1 reads MDHEN; CDR2 reads SYDVKM. The CDR3 DNA follows: TGTGCCAGCATCCCGTCCGGGACACACGAGCAGTACTTC. Translation: CASIPSGTHEQYF.

J is TRBJ1-3 and V is TRBV7-2; D unresolved. Trimming removed 5 bases at V and 4 bases at J, with 15 bases between. Germline CDR1 reads SGHTA; CDR2 reads FQGNSA. This CDR3 comprises 15 residues. The CDR3 coding sequence is TGTGCCAGCAGCCTGCCCGGGAGCCTCGGAAACACCATATATTTT. This encodes CASSLPGSLGNTIYF. Filled out from reference TRBV7-2 and TRBJ1-3, the complete variable domain reads GAGVSQSPSNKVTEKGKDVELRCDPISGHTALYWYRQSLGQGLEFLIYFQGNSAPDKSGLPSDRFSAERTGGSVSTLTIQRTQQEDSAVYLCASSLPGSLGNTIYFGEGSWLTVV.

This clonotype has ten or more counts. The chain carries TRBV12-3 or TRBV12-4 and TRBJ2-3; D might be TRBD1 (7 bases). Trimming cost V 4 bases and J 3 bases, with 20 bases left between them. The CDR3 consists of 17 residues. CDR3 residues: CASSSLWGAGGTDTQYF. The CDR3 DNA sequence: TGTGCCAGCAGTTCTCTGTGGGGGGCAGGGGGTACAGATACGCAGTATTTT.

In this sample, this clonotype turned up many times. J is TRBJ2-7 and V is TRBV7-6; no definite D call. Germline CDR1 SGHVS, CDR2 FNYEAQ. The CDR3 consists of 13 residues. The V and J ends lost 0 bases and 2 bases respectively, with 5 bases between them. The DNA of the CDR3 is TGTGCCAGCAGCTTAGCGTCAGCCTACGAGCAGTACTTC. Protein: CASSLASAYEQYF.

This clonotype was recorded at least ten times. This rearrangement joins TRBV6-1 to TRBJ2-5, with TRBD1 identical over 8 bases. This CDR3 spans 15 amino acids. Trimming at V came to 5 bases and at J to 5 bases, leaving 10 bases not matched to a gene. Germline loops: CDR1 MNHNS, CDR2 SASEGT. The CDR3 is CASSPGTGLSETQYF. The CDR3 region has the DNA TGTGCCAGCAGTCCTGGGACAGGTCTTTCCGAGACCCAGTACTTC.

This clonotype was counted only a few times. This chain uses TRBV7-6 with TRBJ1-2; D uncertain. The V gene's germline CDR1 is SGHVS and CDR2 FNYEAQ. The V end was cut by 5 bases, the J end by 6 bases, with 19 bases between. The CDR3 sequence is 15 residues long. CDR3 in amino acids: CASSRLEGGINGYTF. CDR3 DNA: TGTGCCAGCAGCCGGCTGGAAGGCGGGATAAATGGCTACACCTTC.

This clonotype was counted a few times. The chain couples TRBV30 to TRBJ1-2; D perhaps matches TRBD1 (5 bases). The CDR3 is made up of 13 amino acids. Trimming removed 3 bases from V and 6 bases from J, with 14 bases in between. Germline lookup yields CDR1 GTSNPN and CDR2 SVGIG (reference sequence). As DNA, the CDR3 is TGTGCCTGGAGCCCAACAGGAGTCGATGGCTACACCTTC. Translated: CAWSPTGVDGYTF.